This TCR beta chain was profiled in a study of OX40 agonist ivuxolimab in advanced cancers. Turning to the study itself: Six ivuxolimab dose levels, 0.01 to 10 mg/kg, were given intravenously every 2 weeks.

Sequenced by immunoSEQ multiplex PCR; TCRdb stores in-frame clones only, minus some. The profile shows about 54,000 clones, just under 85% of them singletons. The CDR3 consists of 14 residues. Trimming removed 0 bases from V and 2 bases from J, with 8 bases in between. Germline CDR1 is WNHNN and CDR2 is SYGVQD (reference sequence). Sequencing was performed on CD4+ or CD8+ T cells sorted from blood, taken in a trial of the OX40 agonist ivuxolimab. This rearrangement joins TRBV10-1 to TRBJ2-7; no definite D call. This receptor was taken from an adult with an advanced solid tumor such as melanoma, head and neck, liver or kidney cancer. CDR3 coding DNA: TGCGCCAGCAGTGAGTCCGGCAGACCCTACGAGCAGTACTTC. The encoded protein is CASSESGRPYEQYF.